One and the same sample provided the 29 T cell receptor beta chains below, sequenced in a study of CD8 T cells in Susac syndrome. With random hexamers, reverse transcription was performed on roughly 0.45 to 1 ug of RNA. A single record per CDR3 protein comes from TCRdb applying MiXCR to the immunoSEQ multiplex PCR reads. The table records about 160,000 distinct CDR3 sequences, 90% to 95% of them present only once. The specimen sequenced was CD4+ T cells from PBMCs. All receptors derive from a human donor in good health.

The chain uses TRBV15 and TRBJ2-1; D is perhaps TRBD1 or TRBD2 (5 bases each). Deletions cut 1 base from V and 2 bases from J, with 12 bases between. Germline-derived CDR1 and CDR2 are LNHNV and YYDKDF (reference sequence). This CDR3 is built from 16 residues. CDR3 sequence: CATSRVRGLAYNEQFF. CDR3 nucleotides: TGTGCCACCAGCAGAGTGAGGGGTTTAGCCTACAATGAGCAGTTCTTC.

This chain links TRBV9 with TRBJ2-7; D might be TRBD1 (5 bases). The CDR3 is 16 amino acids. The ends were cut back, 2 bases at V and 2 bases at J, with 17 bases in the middle. The germline CDR1 and CDR2 sequences are SGDLS and YYNGEE. The CDR3 DNA follows: TGTGCCAGCAGCGTTCAAGTTGGTGCAGGGACCTACGAGCAGTACTTC. As protein: CASSVQVGAGTYEQYF.

This sequence joins TRBV28 and TRBJ2-7, with D perhaps TRBD2 (5 bases). Germline loops: CDR1 MDHEN, CDR2 SYDVKM. V lost 2 bases to trimming and J lost 5 bases, with 13 bases between them. This CDR3 spans 14 amino acids. CDR3 coding DNA: TGTGCCAGCAGTTTAGGAGGATTCCTAAACGAGCAGTACTTC. It specifies CASSLGGFLNEQYF.

This chain connects TRBV18 to TRBJ2-7; 11 bases map to TRBD1. V lost 3 bases and J lost 2; bases outside the gene matches: 6. Per the germline V gene, CDR1 is KGHSH and CDR2 is LQKENI. This CDR3 comprises 16 residues. In nucleotides, the CDR3 is TGTGCCAGCTCACCCCTCTCGGGACAGGGGGCCTACGAGCAGTACTTC. Its translation is CASSPLSGQGAYEQYF.

The chain uses TRBV10-3 and TRBJ2-7; tentatively, D is TRBD2 (7 bases). V lost 5 bases and J lost 6, with 14 bases in between. Germline loops: CDR1 ENHRY, CDR2 SYGVKD. This CDR3 region has 13 residues. The DNA for the CDR3 is TGTGCCATCAGTACTAGGGGGGGGAGCGAGCAGTACTTC. Encoded protein: CAISTRGGSEQYF.

The V call is TRBV6-1, the J call TRBJ2-7; 7 nucleotides align to TRBD1. The junction had 21 bases not matched to a gene; V was cut back by 7 bases and J by 3 bases. CDR1 is MNHNS and CDR2 is SASEGT in the germline V gene. This CDR3 contains 18 residues. CDR3 bases: TGTGCCAGCAAGGGTAGGGGACAGTTCGAAACTCCGTACTACGAGCAGTACTTC. Its translation is CASKGRGQFETPYYEQYF.

The chain is built from TRBV2 and TRBJ2-6, with D hard to call. Trimming pared 5 bases from V and 4 bases from J, leaving 12 bases between. The CDR3 contains 15 residues. Germline V gene lookup returns CDR1 SNHLY and CDR2 FYNNEI. The CDR3 DNA sequence: TGTGCCAGCAGTAACAGACTGCTGGGGGCCAACGTCCTGACTTTC. It is translated as CASSNRLLGANVLTF.

V usage is TRBV9 and J usage is TRBJ1-3; 10 bases align to TRBD1. The CDR3 contains 16 residues. J gave up 1 base and V 5 bases, and 6 bases lay outside the gene matches. Germline V CDR1 and CDR2: SGDLS, YYNGEE. CDR3 nucleotides: TGTGCCAGCAGTCAGACAGGGGGCTGGTCTGGAAACACCATATATTTT. This encodes CASSQTGGWSGNTIYF. Full variable domain (rest looked up from reference TRBV9 and TRBJ1-3): DSGVTQTPKHLITATGQRVTLRCSPRSGDLSVYWYQQSLDQGLQFLIQYYNGEERAKGNILERFSAQQFPDLHSELNLSSLELGDSALYFCASSQTGGWSGNTIYFGEGSWLTVV.

V is TRBV5-1 and J is TRBJ2-5; TRBD2 aligns across 12 bases. V shed 4 bases and J 5 bases; nucleotides not matched to a gene: 12. CDR1 is SGHRS, CDR2 YFSETQ, per germline. The CDR3 has 17 residues. CDR3 sequence (DNA): TGCGCCAGCAGCCCGCTGACTAGCGGGGGCCCCGAGGAGACCCAGTACTTC. This translates into CASSPLTSGGPEETQYF.

The chain is built from TRBV6-6 and TRBJ1-2; tentative D call: TRBD1 (6 bases). This CDR3 has 13 residues. V was pared by 2 bases and J by 4 bases, with 8 bases between. The V gene's germline CDR1 is MNHNY and CDR2 SVGAGI (reference sequence). The CDR3, as DNA: TGTGCCAGCAGTTACGCAGGGGCCTATGGCTACACCTTC. Residues: CASSYAGAYGYTF.

The rearrangement uses TRBV20-1 and TRBJ2-7, with D perhaps TRBD1 (6 bases). The CDR3 runs to 13 residues. The V end was cut by 6 bases, the J end by 2 bases, with 14 bases between. Germline CDR1 DFQATT, CDR2 SNEGSKA (reference sequence). Here the CDR3 DNA reads TGCAGTGCCCTCCAGGGGCCGACCTACGAGCAGTACTTC. Amino acid sequence: CSALQGPTYEQYF.

The V gene is TRBV29-1, the J gene TRBJ1-1; possible D gene TRBD1, 6 bases. Germline CDR1 is SQVTM and CDR2 is ANQGSEA. The CDR3 has 14 residues. V lost 1 base and J 1 base, leaving 10 bases between the germline ends. In nucleotides, the CDR3 is TGCAGCGTTGAAGTGGGGGCGGGGAACACTGAAGCTTTCTTT. Translated, it gives CSVEVGAGNTEAFF.

The chain links TRBV3-1 to TRBJ2-6, with D perhaps matching TRBD1 (6 bases). CDR1 and CDR2 from the germline V gene are LGHDT and YNNKEL (reference sequence). The CDR3 extends over 20 amino acids. Trimming removed 0 bases from V and 0 bases from J, with 18 bases in between. The CDR3 reads CASSQDRIWGQTSGANVLTF. For the CDR3, the DNA is TGTGCCAGCAGCCAAGATAGGATTTGGGGGCAAACCTCTGGGGCCAACGTCCTGACTTTC.

The genes are TRBV15 and TRBJ1-3; maybe TRBD1 (6 bases). CDR3 length equals 17 residues. V lost 5 bases and J lost 0, with 17 bases in between. Per the germline V gene, CDR1 is LNHNV and CDR2 is YYDKDF (reference sequence). The CDR3 nucleotides read TGTGCCACCAGCCGGTCGAACAGGGCCAGCTCTGGAAACACCATATATTTT. This encodes CATSRSNRASSGNTIYF.

The rearrangement joins TRBV3-1 to TRBJ2-3; perhaps TRBD2 as D (6 bases). This CDR3 comprises 15 residues. Trimming took 2 bases from V and 4 from J, leaving 13 bases between them. Germline V lookup: CDR1 LGHDT, CDR2 YNNKEL (reference sequence). CDR3 nucleotides: TGTGCCAGCAGCCAAACGGCGGGGCTCCCAGATACGCAGTATTTT. It translates to CASSQTAGLPDTQYF.

In its sample, this clonotype was seen once. The chain couples TRBV30 to TRBJ1-6; no firm D call. Between the trimmed V and J ends, which lost 4 bases and 9 bases, there was a span of 13 bases. The CDR3 contains 13 residues. CDR1 is GTSNPN and CDR2 is SVGIG in the germline V gene (reference sequence). The CDR3 DNA follows: TGTGCCTGGAAGTATCCGTCGGGTTCACCCCTCCACTTT. Residues: CAWKYPSGSPLHF.

The chain joins TRBV20-1 to TRBJ2-7; D gene uncertain. The CDR3 extends over 12 amino acids. V lost 3 bases and J lost 1, with 7 bases in between. Per the germline V gene, CDR1 is DFQATT and CDR2 is SNEGSKA (reference sequence). CDR3 residues: CSARLQSYEQYF. The CDR3 coding sequence is TGCAGTGCTAGGTTACAATCCTACGAGCAGTACTTC.

This chain links TRBV20-1 with TRBJ2-4; no definite D call. The CDR3 covers 12 residues. Germline V gene data show CDR1 as DFQATT and CDR2 as SNEGSKA (reference sequence). Deletions cut 6 bases from V and 1 base from J, with 7 bases between. The CDR3 bases are TGCAGTGCCTGCCCGGCCAAAAACATTCAGTACTTC. Translation: CSACPAKNIQYF.

The chain has TRBV6-1 and TRBJ2-2; D gene uncertain. Germline CDR1 MNHNS, CDR2 SASEGT. V lost 4 bases, J lost 3 bases, and 24 bases lay in between. The CDR3 runs 19 residues. Here the CDR3 DNA reads TGTGCCAGCAGTGTACAAACACTGGGGTCGGCGATGGACACCGGGGAGCTGTTTTTT. Protein sequence: CASSVQTLGSAMDTGELFF.

This clonotype was seen more than once but under ten times. The V and J genes are TRBV19 and TRBJ2-7; 7 nucleotides agree with TRBD1. This CDR3 region has 14 residues. Germline V gives CDR1 LNHDA, CDR2 SQIVND (reference sequence). Losses at the gene ends were 5 bases for V and 1 base for J; bases not matched to a gene: 5. The CDR3 loop is CASSQQGRSYEQYF. The CDR3 nucleotides read TGTGCCAGTAGTCAACAGGGGAGATCCTACGAGCAGTACTTC.

The genes are TRBV20-1 and TRBJ2-3; the match to TRBD2 covers 8 bases. The CDR3 is 12 residues long. In germline, CDR1 is DFQATT, CDR2 SNEGSKA (reference sequence). Germline trimming cut 6 bases from V and 5 bases from J; bases unmatched to any gene: 4. The CDR3 bases are TGCAGTGCCCCTACTAGCGGAGATACGCAGTATTTT. Residues: CSAPTSGDTQYF.

The gene calls are TRBV4-1 and TRBJ1-2; D not certain. The V gene lost 2 bases and the J gene lost 1 base, with 20 bases spanning the gap. The CDR3 runs to 18 residues. Germline V gene sequence: CDR1 MGHRA, CDR2 YSYEKL. CDR3 coding DNA: TGCGCCAGCAGCCAAAGAGGAAGAAGTCCGCTCCTTAACTATGGCTACACCTTC. Encoded protein: CASSQRGRSPLLNYGYTF.

This clonotype appeared a few times. The chain is built from TRBV13 and TRBJ1-2; TRBD1 might be the D (6 bases). This CDR3 has 13 amino acids. Per the germline V gene, CDR1 is PRHDT and CDR2 is FYEKMQ (reference sequence). Trimming shortened V by 3 bases and J by 8 bases, and 13 bases separated the two germline ends. CDR3 in amino acids: CASSLASGGGYTF. The DNA for the CDR3 is TGTGCCAGCAGCTTGGCCTCCGGGGGCGGCTACACCTTC.

The V and J genes are TRBV9 and TRBJ2-5; no reliable D call. Germline V gene lookup returns CDR1 SGDLS and CDR2 YYNGEE. Trimming took 0 bases from V and 2 from J, leaving 11 bases between them. There are 15 residues in the CDR3. The CDR3 DNA reads as TGTGCCAGCAGCGTAGGGGCAGTTGATCAAGAGACCCAGTACTTC. Translated, it gives CASSVGAVDQETQYF. Combining the CDR3 with reference TRBV9 and TRBJ2-5 gives the whole variable domain DSGVTQTPKHLITATGQRVTLRCSPRSGDLSVYWYQQSLDQGLQFLIQYYNGEERAKGNILERFSAQQFPDLHSELNLSSLELGDSALYFCASSVGAVDQETQYFGPGTRLLVL.

The chain uses TRBV20-1 and TRBJ2-5; perhaps TRBD1 as D (6 bases). The germline CDR1 and CDR2 sequences are DFQATT and SNEGSKA (reference sequence). This CDR3 region has 12 residues. V was shortened by 5 bases and J by 6 bases, with 13 bases between the two germline ends. CDR3 sequence (DNA): TGCAGTGCTGGGGGCCAGGGAAAGACCCAGTACTTC. It translates to CSAGGQGKTQYF.

The V call is TRBV7-2, the J call TRBJ2-3, with 8 bases identical to TRBD2. The J segment lost 5 bases and the V segment lost 7 bases, leaving 8 bases of the junction unmatched. This CDR3 is 14 amino acids long. The germline V gene has CDR1 SGHTA and CDR2 FQGNSA. CDR3 region: CASKPRGGEDTQYF. The CDR3, as DNA: TGTGCCAGCAAACCCCGGGGGGGCGAAGATACGCAGTATTTT.

The CDR3 region is CASSLVGATDTQYF. The CDR3 nucleotides are TGCGCCAGCAGCTTGGTTGGCGCCACAGATACGCAGTATTTT. The rearrangement links TRBV5-1 to TRBJ2-3; D is ambiguous. V lost 0 bases, J lost 2 bases, and 7 bases lay in between. The CDR3 consists of 14 residues. CDR1 SGHRS and CDR2 YFSETQ come from the germline V gene.

This clonotype was detected only once. The V gene is TRBV5-6, the J gene TRBJ2-3; possibly TRBD1 or TRBD2 for D (5 bases each). Trimming shortened V by 4 bases and J by 1 base, and 7 bases separated the two germline ends. This CDR3 is built from 13 residues. CDR1 is SGHDT and CDR2 is YYEEEE in the germline V gene. The CDR3 spells CASSRDRTDTQYF. In nucleotides, the CDR3 is TGTGCCAGCAGCAGGGACCGCACAGATACGCAGTATTTT.

V and J are TRBV6-5 and TRBJ1-2, with 7 bases that match TRBD1. Unmatched junction bases numbered 5, after V lost 0 bases and J lost 4 bases. The CDR3 contains 15 residues. Per germline, CDR1 MNHEY and CDR2 SVGAGI. The DNA for the CDR3 is TGTGCCAGCAGTTACTCTCAGGGGGAAGTCTATGGCTACACCTTC. This codes for CASSYSQGEVYGYTF.